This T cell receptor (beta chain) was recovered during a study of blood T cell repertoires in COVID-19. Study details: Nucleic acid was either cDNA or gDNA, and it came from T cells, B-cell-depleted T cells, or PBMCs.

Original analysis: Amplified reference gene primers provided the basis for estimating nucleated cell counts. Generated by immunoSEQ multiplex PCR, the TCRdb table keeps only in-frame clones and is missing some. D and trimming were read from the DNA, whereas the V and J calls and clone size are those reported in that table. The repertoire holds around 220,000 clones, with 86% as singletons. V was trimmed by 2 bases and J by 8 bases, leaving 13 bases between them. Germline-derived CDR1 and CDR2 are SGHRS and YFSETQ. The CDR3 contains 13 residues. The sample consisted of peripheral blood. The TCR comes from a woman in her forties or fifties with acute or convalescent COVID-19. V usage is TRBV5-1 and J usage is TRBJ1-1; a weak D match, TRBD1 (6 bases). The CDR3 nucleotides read TGCGCCAGCAGCTTCATGATGGGGGCCGAAGCTTTCTTT. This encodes CASSFMMGAEAFF.